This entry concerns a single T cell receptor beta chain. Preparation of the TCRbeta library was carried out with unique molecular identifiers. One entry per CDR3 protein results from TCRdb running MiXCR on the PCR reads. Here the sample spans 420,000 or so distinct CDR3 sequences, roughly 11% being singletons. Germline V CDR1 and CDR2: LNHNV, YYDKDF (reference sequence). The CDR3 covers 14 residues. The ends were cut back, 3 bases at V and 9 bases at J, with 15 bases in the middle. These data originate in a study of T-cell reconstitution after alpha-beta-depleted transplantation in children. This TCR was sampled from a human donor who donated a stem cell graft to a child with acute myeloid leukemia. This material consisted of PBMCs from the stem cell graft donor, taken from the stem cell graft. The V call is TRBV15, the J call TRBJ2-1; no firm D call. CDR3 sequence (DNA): TGTGCCACCAGCAGTCTTCTTCTGAATGGTGAGCAGTTCTTC. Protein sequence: CATSSLLLNGEQFF.